A selection of T cell receptor beta chains follows, all from one sample in a study of blood T cell repertoires in COVID-19. Assay: immunoSEQ multiplex PCR; the TCRdb copy retains only in-frame clones and omits some. Of some 210,000 clones listed, 84% are singletons. The sample taken for sequencing was peripheral blood. Receptors originate from a woman in her 70s with active or convalescent COVID-19. The CDR3 runs from the conserved cysteine through the conserved F or W. D genes are given only for firm matches. Clone sizes are given selectively: once, few, many, or a class where the clone is expanded.

clone size: -
J gene: TRBJ1-2
D gene: TRBD1
V gene: TRBV28
CDR3 protein: CASIPGGTGAHYGYTF
CDR3 DNA: TGTGCCAGCATCCCCGGGGGCACAGGGGCCCACTATGGCTACACCTTC

clone size: once
J gene: TRBJ2-5
D gene: TRBD2
V gene: TRBV27
CDR3 protein: CASSWSSGRAFQETQYF
CDR3 DNA: TGTGCCAGCAGTTGGTCTAGCGGGAGGGCCTTTCAAGAGACCCAGTACTTC

clone size: once
J gene: TRBJ1-2
D gene: -
V gene: TRBV28
CDR3 protein: CASSFGQANYGYTF
CDR3 DNA: TGTGCCAGCAGTTTCGGTCAAGCTAACTATGGCTACACCTTC

clone size: -
J gene: TRBJ2-7
D gene: -
V gene: TRBV2
CDR3 protein: CASSAVQGVYEQYF
CDR3 DNA: TGTGCCAGCAGTGCGGTCCAGGGTGTATACGAGCAGTACTTC

clone size: -
J gene: TRBJ2-3
D gene: -
V gene: TRBV27
CDR3 protein: CASIPRGEGANTQYF
CDR3 DNA: TGTGCCAGCATCCCAAGGGGGGAGGGTGCTAATACGCAGTATTTT

clone size: -
J gene: TRBJ2-7
D gene: TRBD2
V gene: TRBV7-2
CDR3 protein: CASSTRTSGRIYEQYF
CDR3 DNA: TGTGCCAGCAGCACCCGGACTAGCGGGAGGATCTACGAGCAGTACTTC

clone size: -
J gene: TRBJ2-3
D gene: TRBD1
V gene: TRBV5-1
CDR3 protein: CASSQFGGQGSTDTQYF
CDR3 DNA: TGCGCCAGCAGCCAGTTCGGGGGACAGGGATCCACAGATACGCAGTATTTT

clone size: -
J gene: TRBJ2-3
D gene: TRBD2
V gene: TRBV4-1
CDR3 protein: CASKPSGNPGGTDTQYF
CDR3 DNA: TGCGCCAGCAAGCCTAGCGGGAACCCCGGCGGAACAGATACGCAGTATTTT

clone size: -
J gene: TRBJ2-2
D gene: -
V gene: TRBV19
CDR3 protein: CASRGGEAGTGELFF
CDR3 DNA: TGTGCCAGTAGGGGCGGGGAAGCGGGCACCGGGGAGCTGTTTTTT

clone size: -
J gene: TRBJ2-7
D gene: TRBD2
V gene: TRBV19
CDR3 protein: CASSIEASGGFSYEQYF
CDR3 DNA: TGTGCCAGTAGTATAGAGGCTAGCGGGGGGTTTTCCTACGAGCAGTACTTC

clone size: -
J gene: TRBJ1-2
D gene: TRBD1
V gene: TRBV27
CDR3 protein: CASSFQGARYGYTF
CDR3 DNA: TGTGCCAGCAGTTTCCAGGGGGCCCGATATGGCTACACCTTC

clone size: -
J gene: TRBJ2-1
D gene: TRBD2
V gene: TRBV29-1
CDR3 protein: CSVAGLAYNEQFF
CDR3 DNA: TGCAGCGTCGCGGGACTAGCGTACAATGAGCAGTTCTTC

clone size: few
J gene: TRBJ2-1
D gene: TRBD1
V gene: TRBV2
CDR3 protein: CASSVDRVGMGDNEQFF
CDR3 DNA: TGTGCCAGCAGTGTGGACAGGGTAGGGATGGGGGACAATGAGCAGTTCTTC

clone size: -
J gene: TRBJ1-6
D gene: -
V gene: TRBV5-5
CDR3 protein: CASSSRVDSPLHF
CDR3 DNA: TGTGCCAGCAGCTCCCGGGTTGATTCACCCCTCCACTTT

clone size: -
J gene: TRBJ1-6
D gene: TRBD1
V gene: TRBV3-1/TRBV3-2
CDR3 protein: CASSHPGQGASPLHF
CDR3 DNA: TGTGCCAGCAGTCATCCCGGACAGGGGGCCTCACCCCTCCACTTT

clone size: -
J gene: TRBJ2-5
D gene: -
V gene: TRBV11-2
CDR3 protein: CASSLYGETQYF
CDR3 DNA: TGTGCCAGCTCCCTCTATGGAGAGACCCAGTACTTC

clone size: -
J gene: TRBJ2-5
D gene: -
V gene: TRBV30
CDR3 protein: CAWSTGVEGSQYF
CDR3 DNA: TGTGCCTGGAGTACGGGGGTGGAAGGGTCCCAGTACTTC

clone size: few
J gene: TRBJ1-5
D gene: -
V gene: TRBV10-1
CDR3 protein: CASSVSVRDQPQHF
CDR3 DNA: TGCGCCAGCAGTGTGTCCGTCCGGGATCAGCCCCAGCATTTT

clone size: -
J gene: TRBJ1-2
D gene: -
V gene: TRBV5-1
CDR3 protein: CASSLPGAGYGYTF
CDR3 DNA: TGCGCCAGCAGCTTGCCAGGGGCAGGCTATGGCTACACCTTC

clone size: -
J gene: TRBJ2-1
D gene: TRBD2
V gene: TRBV18
CDR3 protein: CASSPASGGEQFF
CDR3 DNA: TGTGCCAGCTCACCGGCTAGCGGGGGTGAGCAGTTCTTC

clone size: -
J gene: TRBJ2-5
D gene: -
V gene: TRBV10-2
CDR3 protein: CASSDGGTGLYQETQYF
CDR3 DNA: TGCGCCAGCAGTGACGGCGGGACGGGATTGTACCAAGAGACCCAGTACTTC

clone size: -
J gene: TRBJ1-1
D gene: -
V gene: TRBV21-1
CDR3 protein: CASRGGTEAFF
CDR3 DNA: TGTGCCTCCCGAGGGGGCACTGAAGCTTTCTTT

clone size: -
J gene: TRBJ1-2
D gene: TRBD1
V gene: TRBV14
CDR3 protein: CASSLTGVVYGYTF
CDR3 DNA: TGTGCCAGCAGCCTGACAGGGGTAGTCTATGGCTACACCTTC

clone size: -
J gene: TRBJ1-2
D gene: -
V gene: TRBV11-3
CDR3 protein: CASSHIQIPPGPPNYGYTF
CDR3 DNA: TGTGCCAGCAGCCATATCCAAATACCACCAGGTCCCCCAAACTATGGCTACACCTTC

clone size: -
J gene: TRBJ1-1
D gene: TRBD1
V gene: TRBV25-1
CDR3 protein: CASSQTGGTEAFF
CDR3 DNA: TGTGCCAGCAGTCAGACAGGGGGCACTGAAGCTTTCTTT

clone size: -
J gene: TRBJ2-5
D gene: -
V gene: TRBV19
CDR3 protein: CASSIDPAASAQETQYF
CDR3 DNA: TGTGCCAGTAGTATAGATCCTGCGGCTAGCGCGCAAGAGACCCAGTACTTC

clone size: few
J gene: TRBJ1-2
D gene: TRBD1
V gene: TRBV29-1
CDR3 protein: CSVVGQGARGYTF
CDR3 DNA: TGCAGCGTTGTGGGACAGGGGGCGCGTGGCTACACCTTC

clone size: -
J gene: TRBJ2-3
D gene: -
V gene: TRBV5-1
CDR3 protein: CASKETVRTDTQYF
CDR3 DNA: TGCGCCAGCAAGGAGACGGTCCGAACAGATACGCAGTATTTT

clone size: -
J gene: TRBJ1-4
D gene: -
V gene: TRBV19
CDR3 protein: CATHRAGINEKLFF
CDR3 DNA: TGTGCCACACATCGGGCAGGGATTAATGAAAAACTGTTTTTT

clone size: -
J gene: TRBJ2-7
D gene: TRBD2
V gene: TRBV6-1
CDR3 protein: CASSELGGRFQQYF
CDR3 DNA: TGTGCCAGCAGTGAACTGGGCGGGAGGTTTCAGCAGTACTTC

clone size: -
J gene: TRBJ2-7
D gene: TRBD2
V gene: TRBV29-1
CDR3 protein: CSVETSGSYEQYF
CDR3 DNA: TGCAGCGTTGAAACTAGCGGGAGCTACGAGCAGTACTTC

clone size: -
J gene: TRBJ2-7
D gene: -
V gene: TRBV11-2
CDR3 protein: CASTGPNYEQYF
CDR3 DNA: TGTGCCAGCACGGGTCCGAACTACGAGCAGTACTTC

clone size: -
J gene: TRBJ2-7
D gene: TRBD1
V gene: TRBV28
CDR3 protein: CASSSPGTGGYEQYF
CDR3 DNA: TGTGCCAGCAGTTCCCCCGGGACAGGGGGCTACGAGCAGTACTTC

clone size: -
J gene: TRBJ1-6
D gene: TRBD1
V gene: TRBV9
CDR3 protein: CASSVGIGTANSPLHF
CDR3 DNA: TGTGCCAGCAGCGTAGGAATCGGGACAGCTAATTCACCCCTCCACTTT

clone size: few
J gene: TRBJ2-7
D gene: TRBD1
V gene: TRBV10-3
CDR3 protein: CAISDWTGGFYEQYF
CDR3 DNA: TGTGCCATCAGTGATTGGACAGGGGGCTTCTACGAGCAGTACTTC

clone size: -
J gene: TRBJ2-7
D gene: TRBD2
V gene: TRBV11-1
CDR3 protein: CASSVRRTSAYEQYF
CDR3 DNA: TGTGCCAGCAGTGTCCGTAGGACTAGCGCCTACGAGCAGTACTTC

clone size: -
J gene: TRBJ1-2
D gene: -
V gene: TRBV5-6
CDR3 protein: CASSRGGNIYGYTF
CDR3 DNA: TGTGCCAGCAGCAGGGGCGGAAATATCTATGGCTACACCTTC

clone size: -
J gene: TRBJ2-1
D gene: -
V gene: TRBV12-3/TRBV12-4
CDR3 protein: CASRAQGNEQFF
CDR3 DNA: TGTGCCAGCAGGGCACAGGGCAATGAGCAGTTCTTC

clone size: -
J gene: TRBJ2-7
D gene: -
V gene: TRBV7-9
CDR3 protein: CASSSNSYEQYF
CDR3 DNA: TGTGCCAGCAGTTCAAACTCCTACGAGCAGTACTTC

clone size: -
J gene: TRBJ2-7
D gene: TRBD1
V gene: TRBV5-6
CDR3 protein: CASTPTGGNEQYF
CDR3 DNA: TGTGCCAGCACCCCGACAGGGGGCAACGAGCAGTACTTC

clone size: few
J gene: TRBJ2-7
D gene: TRBD1
V gene: TRBV5-6
CDR3 protein: CASSPGTGGAYEQYF
CDR3 DNA: TGTGCCAGCAGCCCCGGGACAGGGGGCGCCTACGAGCAGTACTTC